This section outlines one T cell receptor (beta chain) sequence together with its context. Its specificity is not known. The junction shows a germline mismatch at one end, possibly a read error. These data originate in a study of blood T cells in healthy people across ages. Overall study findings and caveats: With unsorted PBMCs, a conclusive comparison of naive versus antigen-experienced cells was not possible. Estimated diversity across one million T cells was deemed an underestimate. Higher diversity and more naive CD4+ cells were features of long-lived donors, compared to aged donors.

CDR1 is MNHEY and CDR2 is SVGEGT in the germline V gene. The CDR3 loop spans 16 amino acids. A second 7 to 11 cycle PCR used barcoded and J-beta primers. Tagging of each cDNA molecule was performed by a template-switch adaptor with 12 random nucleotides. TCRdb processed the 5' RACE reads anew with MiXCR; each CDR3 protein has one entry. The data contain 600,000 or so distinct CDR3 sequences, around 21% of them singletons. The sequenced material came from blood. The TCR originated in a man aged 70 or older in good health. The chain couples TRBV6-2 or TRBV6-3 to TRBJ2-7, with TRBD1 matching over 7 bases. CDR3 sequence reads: CASSYADRSSSYEQYF. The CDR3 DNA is TGTGCCAGTAGTTACGCGGACAGGTCGAGCTCCTACGAGCAGTACTTC.